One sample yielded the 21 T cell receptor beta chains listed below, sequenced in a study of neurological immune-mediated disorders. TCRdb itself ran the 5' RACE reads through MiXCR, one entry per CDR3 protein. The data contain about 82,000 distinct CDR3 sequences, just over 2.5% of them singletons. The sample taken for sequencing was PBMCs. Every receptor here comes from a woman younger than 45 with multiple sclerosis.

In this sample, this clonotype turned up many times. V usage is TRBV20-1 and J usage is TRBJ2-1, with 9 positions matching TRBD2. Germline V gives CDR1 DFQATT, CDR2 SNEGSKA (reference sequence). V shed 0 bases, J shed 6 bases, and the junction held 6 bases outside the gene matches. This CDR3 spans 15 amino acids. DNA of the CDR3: TGCAGTGCTAGAGATACTAGCGGGTTCTTCAATGAGCAGTTCTTC. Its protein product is CSARDTSGFFNEQFF.

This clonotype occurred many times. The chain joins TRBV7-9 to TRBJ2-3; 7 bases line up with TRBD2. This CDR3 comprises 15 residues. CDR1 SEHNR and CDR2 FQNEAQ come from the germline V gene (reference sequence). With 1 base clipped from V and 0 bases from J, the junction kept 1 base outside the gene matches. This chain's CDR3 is CASSLVRGSTDTQYF. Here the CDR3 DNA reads TGTGCCAGCAGCTTAGTGCGGGGGAGCACAGATACGCAGTATTTT.

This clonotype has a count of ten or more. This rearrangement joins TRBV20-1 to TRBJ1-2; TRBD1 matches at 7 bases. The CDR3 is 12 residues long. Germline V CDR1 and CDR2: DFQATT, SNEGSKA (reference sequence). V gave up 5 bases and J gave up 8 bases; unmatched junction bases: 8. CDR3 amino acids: CSAAQGEKGYTF. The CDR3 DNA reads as TGCAGTGCTGCTCAGGGGGAGAAAGGCTACACCTTC.

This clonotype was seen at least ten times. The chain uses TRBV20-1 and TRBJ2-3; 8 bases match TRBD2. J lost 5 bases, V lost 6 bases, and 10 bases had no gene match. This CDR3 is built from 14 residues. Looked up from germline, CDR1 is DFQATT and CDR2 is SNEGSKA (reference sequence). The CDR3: CSAPSGGRKDTQYF. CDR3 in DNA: TGCAGTGCCCCCTCGGGCGGGAGGAAAGATACGCAGTATTTT.

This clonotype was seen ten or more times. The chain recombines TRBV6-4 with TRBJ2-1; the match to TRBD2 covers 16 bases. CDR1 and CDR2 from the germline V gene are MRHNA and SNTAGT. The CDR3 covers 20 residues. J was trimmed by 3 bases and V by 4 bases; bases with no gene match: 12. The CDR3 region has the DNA TGTGCCAGCAGTGCCCTTCCGGGACTAGCGGGAGGGTCCAACTACAATGAGCAGTTCTTC. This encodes CASSALPGLAGGSNYNEQFF.

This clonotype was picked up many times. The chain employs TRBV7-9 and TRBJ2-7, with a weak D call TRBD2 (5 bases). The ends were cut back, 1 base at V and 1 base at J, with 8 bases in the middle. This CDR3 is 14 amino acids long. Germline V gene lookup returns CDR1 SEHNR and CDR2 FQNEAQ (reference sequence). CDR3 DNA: TGTGCCAGCAGCTTAGACGGACTTTCCTACGAGCAGTACTTC. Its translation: CASSLDGLSYEQYF.

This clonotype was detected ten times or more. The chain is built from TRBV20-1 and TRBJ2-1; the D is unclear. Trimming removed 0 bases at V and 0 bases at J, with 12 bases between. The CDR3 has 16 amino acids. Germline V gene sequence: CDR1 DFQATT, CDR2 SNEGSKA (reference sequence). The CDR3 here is CSAREGPQSSYNEQFF. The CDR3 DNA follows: TGCAGTGCTAGAGAGGGCCCTCAGAGCTCCTACAATGAGCAGTTCTTC.

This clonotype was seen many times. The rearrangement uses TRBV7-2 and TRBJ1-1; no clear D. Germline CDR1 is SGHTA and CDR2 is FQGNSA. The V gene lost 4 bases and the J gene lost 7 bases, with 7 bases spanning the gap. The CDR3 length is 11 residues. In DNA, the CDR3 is TGTGCCAGCAGCTCCCTCGTTGAAGCTTTCTTT. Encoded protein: CASSSLVEAFF.

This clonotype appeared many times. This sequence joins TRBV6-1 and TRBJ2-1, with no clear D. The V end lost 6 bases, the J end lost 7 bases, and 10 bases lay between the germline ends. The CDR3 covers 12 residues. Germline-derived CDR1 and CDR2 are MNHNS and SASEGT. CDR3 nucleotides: TGTGCCAGCAGATATAGAGGTAATGAGCAGTTCTTC. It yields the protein CASRYRGNEQFF.

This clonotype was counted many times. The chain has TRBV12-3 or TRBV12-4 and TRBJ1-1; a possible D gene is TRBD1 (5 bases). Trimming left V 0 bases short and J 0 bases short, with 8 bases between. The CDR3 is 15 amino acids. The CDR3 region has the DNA TGTGCCAGCAGTTTAGCCGGGACGGTGAACACTGAAGCTTTCTTT. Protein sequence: CASSLAGTVNTEAFF.

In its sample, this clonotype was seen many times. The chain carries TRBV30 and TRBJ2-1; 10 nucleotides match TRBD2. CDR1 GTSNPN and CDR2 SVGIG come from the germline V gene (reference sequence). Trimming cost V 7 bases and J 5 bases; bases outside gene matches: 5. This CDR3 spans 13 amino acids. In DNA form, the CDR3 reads TGTGCCTCTGAGCGGGAGGGTCACAATGAGCAGTTCTTC. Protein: CASEREGHNEQFF. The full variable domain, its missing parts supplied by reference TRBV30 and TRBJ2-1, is SQTIHQWPATLVQPVGSPLSLECTVEGTSNPNLYWYRQAAGRGLQLLFYSVGIGQISSEVPQNLSASRPQDRQFILSSKKLLLSDSGFYLCASEREGHNEQFFGPGTRLTVL.

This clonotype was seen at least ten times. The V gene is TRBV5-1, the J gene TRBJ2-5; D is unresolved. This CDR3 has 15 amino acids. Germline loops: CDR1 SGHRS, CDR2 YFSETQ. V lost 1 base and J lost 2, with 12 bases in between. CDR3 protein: CASSLNGPGQETQYF. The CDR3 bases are TGCGCCAGCAGCTTGAACGGGCCAGGTCAAGAGACCCAGTACTTC.

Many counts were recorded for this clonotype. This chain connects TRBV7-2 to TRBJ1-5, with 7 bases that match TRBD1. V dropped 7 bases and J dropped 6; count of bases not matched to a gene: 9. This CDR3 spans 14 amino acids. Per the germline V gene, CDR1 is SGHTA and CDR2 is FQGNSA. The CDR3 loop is CASTYQQGSQPQHF. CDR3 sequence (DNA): TGTGCCAGCACCTACCAACAGGGGAGTCAGCCCCAGCATTTT.

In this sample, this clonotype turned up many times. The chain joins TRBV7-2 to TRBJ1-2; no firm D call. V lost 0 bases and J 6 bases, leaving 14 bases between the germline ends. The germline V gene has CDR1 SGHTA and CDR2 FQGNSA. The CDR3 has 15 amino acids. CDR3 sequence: CASSLAVPRTDGYTF. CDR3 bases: TGTGCCAGCAGCTTAGCTGTCCCGCGGACGGATGGCTACACCTTC.

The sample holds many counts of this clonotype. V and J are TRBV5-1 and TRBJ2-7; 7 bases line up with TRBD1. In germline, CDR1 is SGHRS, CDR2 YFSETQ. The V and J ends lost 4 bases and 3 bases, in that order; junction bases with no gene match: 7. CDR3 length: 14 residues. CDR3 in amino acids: CASSHWTGDYEQYF. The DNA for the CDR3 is TGCGCCAGCAGCCACTGGACAGGAGACTACGAGCAGTACTTC. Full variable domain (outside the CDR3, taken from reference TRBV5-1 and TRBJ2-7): KAGVTQTPRYLIKTRGQQVTLSCSPISGHRSVSWYQQTPGQGLQFLFEYFSETQRNKGNFPGRFSGRQFSNSRSEMNVSTLELGDSALYLCASSHWTGDYEQYFGPGTRLTVT.

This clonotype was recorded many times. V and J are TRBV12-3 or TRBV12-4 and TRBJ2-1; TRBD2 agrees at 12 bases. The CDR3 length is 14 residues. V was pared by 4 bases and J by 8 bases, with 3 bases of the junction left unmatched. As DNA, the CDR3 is TGTGCCAGCAGTTCTAGCGGGAGGGACTATGAGCAGTTCTTC. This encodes CASSSSGRDYEQFF.

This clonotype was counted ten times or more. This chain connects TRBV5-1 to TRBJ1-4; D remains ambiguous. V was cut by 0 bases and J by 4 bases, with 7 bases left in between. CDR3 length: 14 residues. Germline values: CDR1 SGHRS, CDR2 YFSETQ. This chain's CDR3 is CASSLESRNEKLFF. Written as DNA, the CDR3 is TGCGCCAGCAGCTTGGAATCCCGTAATGAAAAACTGTTTTTT.

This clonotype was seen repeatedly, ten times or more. CDR3 nucleotides: TGCGCCAGCAGCTCGGGACAGGGAGAGACCCAGTACTTC. Translation: CASSSGQGETQYF. The chain recombines TRBV5-1 with TRBJ2-5, with 9 nucleotides matching TRBD1. CDR1 and CDR2 from the germline V gene are SGHRS and YFSETQ. The CDR3 sequence is 13 residues long. With V trimmed by 3 bases and J by 4 bases, 1 base remained unmatched.

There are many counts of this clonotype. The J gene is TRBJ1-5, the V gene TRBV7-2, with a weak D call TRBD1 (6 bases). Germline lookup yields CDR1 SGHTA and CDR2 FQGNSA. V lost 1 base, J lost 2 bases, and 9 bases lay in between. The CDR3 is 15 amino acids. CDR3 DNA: TGTGCCAGCAGCTTAGACGGGGGCGGCAATCAGCCCCAGCATTTT. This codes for CASSLDGGGNQPQHF.

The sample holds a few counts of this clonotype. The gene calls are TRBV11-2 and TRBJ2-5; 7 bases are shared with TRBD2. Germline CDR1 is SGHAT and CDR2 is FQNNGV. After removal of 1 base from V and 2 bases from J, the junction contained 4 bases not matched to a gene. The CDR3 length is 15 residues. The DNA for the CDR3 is TGTGCCAGCAGCTTAGGCGGGGGATTACAAGAGACCCAGTACTTC. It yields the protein CASSLGGGLQETQYF.

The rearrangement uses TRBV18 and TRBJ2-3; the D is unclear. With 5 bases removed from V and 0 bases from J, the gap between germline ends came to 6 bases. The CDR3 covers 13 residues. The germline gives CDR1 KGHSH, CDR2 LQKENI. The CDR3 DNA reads TGTGCCAGCTCAACCACTAGCACAGATACGCAGTATTTT. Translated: CASSTTSTDTQYF.